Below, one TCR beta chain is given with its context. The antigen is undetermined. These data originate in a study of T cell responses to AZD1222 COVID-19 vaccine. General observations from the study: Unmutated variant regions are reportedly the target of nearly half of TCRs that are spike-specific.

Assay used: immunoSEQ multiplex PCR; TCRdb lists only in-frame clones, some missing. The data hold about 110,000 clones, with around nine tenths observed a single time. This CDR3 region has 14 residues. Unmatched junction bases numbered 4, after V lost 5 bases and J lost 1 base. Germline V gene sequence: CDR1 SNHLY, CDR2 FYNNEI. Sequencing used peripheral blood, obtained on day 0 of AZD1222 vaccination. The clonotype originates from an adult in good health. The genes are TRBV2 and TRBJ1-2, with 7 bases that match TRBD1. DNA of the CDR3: TGTGCCAGCAGTTGGGGACAGATTAACTATGGCTACACCTTC. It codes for CASSWGQINYGYTF. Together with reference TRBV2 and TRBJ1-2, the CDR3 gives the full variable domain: EPEVTQTPSHQVTQMGQEVILRCVPISNHLYFYWYRQILGQKVEFLVSFYNNEISEKSEIFDDQFSVERPDGSNFTLKIRSTKLEDSAMYFCASSWGQINYGYTFGSGTRLTVV.